This T cell receptor (beta chain) is from a study of cytomegalovirus exposure and HLA in healthy donors. Study-level information: Earlier findings included some 120 million unique TCR beta sequences obtained from about 179 million T cells. Study-level findings and limits: A later analysis linked a missense variant in DCLRE1C to the trimming of TCR beta V and J genes.

V was cut by 4 bases and J by 8 bases, with 14 bases left in between. From germline, CDR1 is MNHNS and CDR2 SASEGT. The CDR3 contains 14 residues. As for this clone: Its antigen is unknown.

The primer mix had 60 Vbeta and 13 Jbeta primers. Assay used: immunoSEQ multiplex PCR; TCRdb lists only in-frame clones, some missing. Of about 130,000 clones in the sample, 74% were seen once. This TCR was recovered from a woman between 50 and 59 years old in good health and CMV-seropositive. The specimen was PBMCs. This sequence joins TRBV6-1 and TRBJ2-2, with D unclear. CDR3 region: CASSVLVSTGELFF. CDR3 coding DNA: TGTGCCAGCAGTGTTTTAGTATCAACGGGGGAGCTGTTTTTT.